The following is a T cell receptor (beta chain) sequence with its context. Other DNA sequences of this sample code for an identical CDR3. This specimen belongs to a study of blood T cell repertoires in COVID-19. Overall study context: From the United States, Italy and Spain came samples of acute and convalescent COVID-19.

Original data processing: How many nucleated cells were present was estimated from reference gene primer amplification. Only in-frame clones appear in the TCRdb table, and some are missing; sequencing was by immunoSEQ multiplex PCR. V, J and clone size are taken as reported in that table, and D and trimming were inferred from the DNA itself. The data hold approximately 350,000 clones, with about 89% observed a single time. This CDR3 comprises 11 residues. V lost 7 bases, J lost 1 base, and 7 bases lay in between. Germline lookup yields CDR1 GTSNPN and CDR2 SVGIG (reference sequence). The sequenced material came from peripheral blood. This sequence joins TRBV30 and TRBJ1-1; no clear D. This TCR was sampled from a woman aged 45-65 years with COVID-19, enrolled during active disease. Here the CDR3 DNA reads TGTGCCTACTCACCGAACACTGAAGCTTTCTTT. Its protein is CAYSPNTEAFF.